Listed here are 19 T cell receptor beta chains from one sample, sequenced in a study of cytomegalovirus exposure and HLA in healthy donors. The PCR was carried out with 60 Vbeta primers and 13 Jbeta primers. Sequencing was performed with immunoSEQ multiplex PCR; in TCRdb, only in-frame clones are kept and a portion is missing. This table holds roughly 130,000 clones, around 90% found once. The sequenced sample was PBMCs. The receptors originated from a middle-aged woman in good health and CMV-seronegative.

V usage is TRBV29-1 and J usage is TRBJ2-1, with 13 bases lining up with TRBD2. The CDR3 spans 14 residues. Germline V CDR1 and CDR2: SQVTM, ANQGSEA. V gave up 4 bases and J gave up 9 bases; unmatched junction bases: 6. For the CDR3, the DNA is TGCAGCGTTGCCGGACTAGCGGGAGTCGGTGAGCAGTTCTTC. Protein: CSVAGLAGVGEQFF.

J is TRBJ1-3 and V is TRBV10-3, with D possibly being TRBD1 (6 bases). Germline values: CDR1 ENHRY, CDR2 SYGVKD. V was shortened by 10 bases and J by 4 bases, with 11 bases between the two germline ends. The CDR3 consists of 12 residues. This chain's CDR3 is CATEGVGNTIYF. The CDR3 DNA sequence: TGTGCCACCGAGGGGGTAGGAAACACCATATATTTT.

This clone appeared a single time. V gene TRBV2 combines with J gene TRBJ1-5; 9 bases align to TRBD1. The CDR3 contains 13 residues. The V and J ends lost 8 bases and 7 bases, in that order; junction bases with no gene match: 6. CDR1 and CDR2 (germline): SNHLY, FYNNEI. The CDR3: CASCPDRGQPQHF. The DNA for the CDR3 is TGTGCCAGCTGTCCGGACAGGGGACAGCCCCAGCATTTT.

The chain has TRBV7-2 and TRBJ2-5; 10 bases line up with TRBD1. Germline CDR1 reads SGHTA; CDR2 reads FQGNSA. Trimming at V came to 1 base and at J to 5 bases, leaving 7 bases not matched to a gene. This CDR3 has 16 residues. CDR3 sequence (DNA): TGTGCCAGCAGCTTAGGCCCGGGACAGGGGTGGGAGACCCAGTACTTC. Its translation is CASSLGPGQGWETQYF. Full variable domain (outside the CDR3, taken from reference TRBV7-2 and TRBJ2-5): GAGVSQSPSNKVTEKGKDVELRCDPISGHTALYWYRQSLGQGLEFLIYFQGNSAPDKSGLPSDRFSAERTGGSVSTLTIQRTQQEDSAVYLCASSLGPGQGWETQYFGPGTRLLVL.

In its sample, this clone was seen a few times. The J gene is TRBJ2-2, the V gene TRBV7-6, with 8 bases matching TRBD2. Germline values: CDR1 SGHVS, CDR2 FNYEAQ. Trimming removed 5 bases from V and 7 bases from J; junction bases left unmatched: 9. The CDR3 covers 15 residues. In DNA, the CDR3 is TGTGCCAGCAGCCCTCAAGCGGGAGTGGTCGGGGAGCTGTTTTTT. It encodes CASSPQAGVVGELFF.

The rearrangement links TRBV6-5 to TRBJ2-5; D is possibly TRBD2 (6 bases). The J call may be in error: the DNA end matches TRBJ2-7 better. The germline V gene has CDR1 MNHEY and CDR2 SVGAGI. The CDR3 consists of 14 residues. The CDR3 sequence: CASSNAGSSYEQYF. The CDR3 DNA reads as TGTGCCAGCAGTAATGCGGGGAGCTCCTACGAGCAGTACTTC.

In this sample, this clone turned up a few times. This chain links TRBV5-4 with TRBJ2-7; 9 nucleotides match TRBD2. This CDR3 has 15 residues. Germline trimming cut 5 bases from V and 2 bases from J; bases unmatched to any gene: 8. The germline V gene has CDR1 SGHNT and CDR2 YYREEE (reference sequence). The CDR3, as DNA: TGTGCCAGCAGTAAGACTAGCGGAGATACCTACGAGCAGTACTTC. It translates to CASSKTSGDTYEQYF.

The rearrangement links TRBV11-3 to TRBJ2-1; 12 bases map to TRBD2. The V segment lost 5 bases and the J segment 2 bases; nucleotides outside the gene matches: 10. CDR1 and CDR2 (germline): SGHNT, YENEEA. The CDR3 length is 18 residues. The CDR3 DNA follows: TGTGCCAGCAGCGCACTAGCGGGAGGCGGTTGGACCTACAATGAGCAGTTCTTC. It encodes CASSALAGGGWTYNEQFF.

V gene TRBV28 combines with J gene TRBJ2-7; 10 bases agree with TRBD1. CDR1 is MDHEN, CDR2 SYDVKM, per germline. The V segment lost 6 bases and the J segment 0 bases; nucleotides outside the gene matches: 5. This CDR3 spans 15 amino acids. In nucleotides, the CDR3 is TGTGCCAGCAGGGCACGGACAGGGGGCTCCTACGAGCAGTACTTC. Translation gives CASRARTGGSYEQYF. The variable domain in full, with the rest retrieved from reference TRBV28 and TRBJ2-7, is DVKVTQSSRYLVKRTGEKVFLECVQDMDHENMFWYRQDPGLGLRLIYFSYDVKMKEKGDIPEGYSVSREKKERFSLILESASTNQTSMYLCASRARTGGSYEQYFGPGTRLTVT.

V gene TRBV7-9 combines with J gene TRBJ2-6; D is uncertain. The CDR3 has 15 residues. Germline assignment: CDR1 SEHNR and CDR2 FQNEAQ (reference sequence). Trimming shortened V by 3 bases and J by 0 bases, and 6 bases separated the two germline ends. CDR3 amino acids: CASSLFLSGANVLTF. The CDR3 DNA reads as TGTGCCAGCAGCTTGTTTCTCTCTGGGGCCAACGTCCTGACTTTC.

The chain links TRBV25-1 to TRBJ2-1; 7 bases are shared with TRBD1. V was clipped by 5 bases and J by 5 bases; unmatched bases: 9. The CDR3 spans 15 residues. Germline lookup yields CDR1 MGHDK and CDR2 SYGVNS. The CDR3 coding sequence is TGTGCCAGCAGTAACTCCGGGACAGATAACAATGAGCAGTTCTTC. Its translation is CASSNSGTDNNEQFF.

This clone was seen only once. The chain uses TRBV29-1 and TRBJ2-5; 8 bases line up with TRBD1. Trimming at V came to 0 bases and at J to 5 bases, leaving 11 bases not matched to a gene. Germline CDR1 is SQVTM and CDR2 is ANQGSEA. This CDR3 contains 16 residues. This CDR3 is CSVEDWRQGARETQYF. In nucleotides, the CDR3 is TGCAGCGTTGAAGATTGGCGCCAGGGGGCGAGGGAGACCCAGTACTTC.

Turning to this clone: Sequence at one end of the junction differs from germline and may be a read error. V and J are TRBV7-9 and TRBJ1-4; 8 bases are a match to TRBD1. The CDR3 sequence is 16 residues long. CDR1 SEHNR and CDR2 FQNEAQ come from the germline V gene (reference sequence). The CDR3 bases are TGTTCCAGCAGCTCCTCCAGGGCAGGGGGCGTTGAAAAACTGTTTTTT. Its protein is CSSSSSRAGGVEKLFF.

The chain carries TRBV2 and TRBJ2-2, with D tentatively TRBD2 (6 bases). This CDR3 spans 14 amino acids. The V gene lost 6 bases and the J gene lost 2 bases, with 10 bases spanning the gap. Germline V gene data show CDR1 as SNHLY and CDR2 as FYNNEI. In nucleotides, the CDR3 is TGTGCCAGCAGGGGGACTGAAAACACCGGGGAGCTGTTTTTT. Its protein product is CASRGTENTGELFF.

The chain couples TRBV9 to TRBJ2-1, with 9 positions matching TRBD2. With 0 bases clipped from V and 4 bases from J, the junction kept 26 bases outside the gene matches. Germline-derived CDR1 and CDR2 are SGDLS and YYNGEE. The CDR3 is 23 amino acids. This chain's CDR3 is CASSVGTGAGGREGYQRYNEQFF. The CDR3 region has the DNA TGTGCCAGCAGCGTAGGAACAGGGGCGGGGGGGCGGGAGGGTTACCAGAGATACAATGAGCAGTTCTTC.

This chain uses TRBV19 with TRBJ1-5; D is unresolved. Germline V gene lookup returns CDR1 LNHDA and CDR2 SQIVND (reference sequence). V lost 7 bases and J lost 5, with 12 bases in between. The CDR3 is 13 residues long. Written as DNA, the CDR3 is TGTGCCAGTACTGGAGCGATTCATCAGCCCCAGCATTTT. As protein: CASTGAIHQPQHF.

The chain couples TRBV19 to TRBJ2-7, with 7 bases matching TRBD1. In germline, CDR1 is LNHDA, CDR2 SQIVND (reference sequence). The junction had 8 bases not matched to a gene; V was cut back by 4 bases and J by 2 bases. This CDR3 is 15 amino acids long. CDR3 in DNA: TGTGCCAGTAGTACCCATCCGGGACAGACCTACGAGCAGTACTTC. Translating it yields CASSTHPGQTYEQYF.

The gene calls are TRBV11-3 and TRBJ2-1, with 9 nucleotides matching TRBD2. This CDR3 is 15 amino acids long. Trimming took 3 bases from V and 7 from J; bases not matched to a gene: 7. The germline V gene has CDR1 SGHNT and CDR2 YENEEA. This CDR3 reads CASSFLGLASNEQFF. In DNA, the CDR3 is TGTGCCAGCAGCTTCCTCGGACTAGCGTCTAATGAGCAGTTCTTC.

The genes are TRBV5-6 and TRBJ2-7, with TRBD2 matching 8 bases. The CDR3 extends over 17 amino acids. Germline CDR1 is SGHDT and CDR2 is YYEEEE. V lost 4 bases and J lost 0; bases outside the gene matches: 12. CDR3 DNA: TGTGCCAGCAGCGGGGTAGCGGGGTCCGGGAACTCCTACGAGCAGTACTTC. Its translation: CASSGVAGSGNSYEQYF.